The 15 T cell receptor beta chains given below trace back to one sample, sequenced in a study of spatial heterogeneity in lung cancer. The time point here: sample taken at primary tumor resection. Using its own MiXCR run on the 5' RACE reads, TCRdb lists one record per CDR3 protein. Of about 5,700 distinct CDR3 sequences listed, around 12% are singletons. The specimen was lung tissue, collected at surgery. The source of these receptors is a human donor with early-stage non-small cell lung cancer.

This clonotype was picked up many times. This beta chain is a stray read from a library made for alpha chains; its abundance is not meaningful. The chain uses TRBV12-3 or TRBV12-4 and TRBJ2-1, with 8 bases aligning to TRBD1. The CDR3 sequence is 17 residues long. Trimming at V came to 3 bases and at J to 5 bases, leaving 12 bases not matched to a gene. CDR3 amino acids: CASSFRYLTGAHNEQFF. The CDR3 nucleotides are TGTGCCAGCAGTTTTCGATACCTGACAGGGGCGCACAATGAGCAGTTCTTC.

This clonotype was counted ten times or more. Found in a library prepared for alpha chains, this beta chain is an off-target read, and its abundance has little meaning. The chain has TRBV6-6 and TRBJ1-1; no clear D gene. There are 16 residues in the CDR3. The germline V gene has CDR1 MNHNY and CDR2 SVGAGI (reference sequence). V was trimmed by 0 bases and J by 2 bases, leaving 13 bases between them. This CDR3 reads CASSYSTGVVNTEAFF. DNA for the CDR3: TGTGCCAGCAGTTACTCGACGGGTGTGGTTAACACTGAAGCTTTCTTT.

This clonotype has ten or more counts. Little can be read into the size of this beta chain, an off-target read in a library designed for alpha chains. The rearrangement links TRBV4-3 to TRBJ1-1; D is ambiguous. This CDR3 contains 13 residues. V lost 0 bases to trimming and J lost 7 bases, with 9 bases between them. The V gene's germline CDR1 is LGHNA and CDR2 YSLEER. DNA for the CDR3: TGCGCCAGCAGCCAAGATGGGCCGAGTGAAGCTTTCTTT. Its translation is CASSQDGPSEAFF.

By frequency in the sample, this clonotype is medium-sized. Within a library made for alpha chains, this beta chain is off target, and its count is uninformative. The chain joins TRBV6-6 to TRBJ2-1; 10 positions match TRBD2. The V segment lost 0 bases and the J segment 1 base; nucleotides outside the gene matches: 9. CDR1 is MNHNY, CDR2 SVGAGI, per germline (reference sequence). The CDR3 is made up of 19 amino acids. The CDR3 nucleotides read TGTGCCAGCAGTTACTCCGGGACTAGCGCCCATCTGTCCTACAATGAGCAGTTCTTC. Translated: CASSYSGTSAHLSYNEQFF.

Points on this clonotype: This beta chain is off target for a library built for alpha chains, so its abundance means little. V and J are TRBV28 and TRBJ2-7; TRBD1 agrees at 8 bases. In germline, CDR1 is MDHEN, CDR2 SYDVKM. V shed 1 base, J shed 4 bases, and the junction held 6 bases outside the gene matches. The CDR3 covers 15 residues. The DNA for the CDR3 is TGTGCCAGCAGTTTATTCCCAGGGGGCGGTTACGAGCAGTACTTC. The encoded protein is CASSLFPGGGYEQYF.

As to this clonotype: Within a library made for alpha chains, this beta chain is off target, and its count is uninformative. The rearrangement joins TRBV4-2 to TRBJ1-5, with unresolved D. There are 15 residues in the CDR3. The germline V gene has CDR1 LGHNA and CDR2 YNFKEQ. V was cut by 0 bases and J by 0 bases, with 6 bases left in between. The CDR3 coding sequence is TGTGCCAGCAGCCAAGAAGGCAGTAGCAATCAGCCCCAGCATTTT. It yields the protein CASSQEGSSNQPQHF.

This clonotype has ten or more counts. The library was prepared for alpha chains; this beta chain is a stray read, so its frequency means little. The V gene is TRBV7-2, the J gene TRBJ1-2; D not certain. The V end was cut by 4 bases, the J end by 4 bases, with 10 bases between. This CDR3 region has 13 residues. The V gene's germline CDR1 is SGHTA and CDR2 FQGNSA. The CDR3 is CASSSKGSYGYTF. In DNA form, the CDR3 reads TGTGCCAGCAGCTCGAAGGGTTCCTATGGCTACACCTTC. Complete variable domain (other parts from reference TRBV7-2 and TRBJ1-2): GAGVSQSPSNKVTEKGKDVELRCDPISGHTALYWYRQSLGQGLEFLIYFQGNSAPDKSGLPSDRFSAERTGGSVSTLTIQRTQQEDSAVYLCASSSKGSYGYTFGSGTRLTVV.

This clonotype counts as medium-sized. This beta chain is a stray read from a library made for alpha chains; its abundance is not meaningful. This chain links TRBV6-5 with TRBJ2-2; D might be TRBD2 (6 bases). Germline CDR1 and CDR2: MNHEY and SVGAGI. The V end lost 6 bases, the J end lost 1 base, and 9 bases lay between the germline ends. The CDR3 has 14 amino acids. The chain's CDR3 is CASRVSGNTGELFF. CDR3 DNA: TGTGCCAGCAGGGTTAGCGGGAACACCGGGGAGCTGTTTTTT.

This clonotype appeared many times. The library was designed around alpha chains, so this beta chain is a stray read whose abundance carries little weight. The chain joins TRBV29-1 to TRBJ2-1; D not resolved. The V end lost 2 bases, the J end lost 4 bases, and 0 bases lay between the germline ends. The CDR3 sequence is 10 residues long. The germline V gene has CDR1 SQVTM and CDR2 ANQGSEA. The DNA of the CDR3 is TGCAGCGTTGAATACAATGAGCAGTTCTTC. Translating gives CSVEYNEQFF.

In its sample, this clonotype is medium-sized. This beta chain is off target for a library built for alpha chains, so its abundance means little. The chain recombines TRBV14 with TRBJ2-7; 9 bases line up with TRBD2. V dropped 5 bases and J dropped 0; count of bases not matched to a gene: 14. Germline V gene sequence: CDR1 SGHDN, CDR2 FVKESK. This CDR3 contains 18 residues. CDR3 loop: CASSLRVGGRAGSYEQYF. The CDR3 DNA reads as TGTGCCAGCAGCTTAAGGGTTGGCGGGAGGGCCGGCTCCTACGAGCAGTACTTC.

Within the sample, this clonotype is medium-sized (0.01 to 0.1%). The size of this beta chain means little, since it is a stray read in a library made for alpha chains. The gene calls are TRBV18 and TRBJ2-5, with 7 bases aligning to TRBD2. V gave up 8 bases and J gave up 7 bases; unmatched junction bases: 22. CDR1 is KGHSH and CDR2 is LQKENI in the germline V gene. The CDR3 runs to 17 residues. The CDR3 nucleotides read TGTGCCAGCGCCAAAAGGTCTAGCGGACCCCCGGCTGCGACCCAGTACTTC. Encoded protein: CASAKRSSGPPAATQYF.

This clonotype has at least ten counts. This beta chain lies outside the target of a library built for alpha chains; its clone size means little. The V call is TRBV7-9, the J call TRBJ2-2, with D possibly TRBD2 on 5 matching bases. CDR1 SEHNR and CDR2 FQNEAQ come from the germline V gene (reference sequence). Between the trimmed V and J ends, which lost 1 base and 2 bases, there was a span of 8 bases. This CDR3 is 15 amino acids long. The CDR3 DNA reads TGTGCCAGCAGCTTAGTAGCGATAAACACCGGGGAGCTGTTTTTT. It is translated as CASSLVAINTGELFF.

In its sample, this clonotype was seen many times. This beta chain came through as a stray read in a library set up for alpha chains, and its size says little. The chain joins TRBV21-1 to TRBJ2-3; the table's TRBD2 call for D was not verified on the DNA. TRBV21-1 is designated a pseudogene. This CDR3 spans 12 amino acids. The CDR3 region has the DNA TGTGCCAGCGGTGGGCCCACAGATACGCAGTATTTT. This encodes CASGGPTDTQYF.

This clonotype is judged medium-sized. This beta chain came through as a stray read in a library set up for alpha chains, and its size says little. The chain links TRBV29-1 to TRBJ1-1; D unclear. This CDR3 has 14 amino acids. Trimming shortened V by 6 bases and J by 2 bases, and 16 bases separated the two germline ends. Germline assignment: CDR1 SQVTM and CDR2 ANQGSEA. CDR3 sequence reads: CSVGWEGSNTEAFF. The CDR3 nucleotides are TGCAGCGTGGGGTGGGAAGGATCTAACACTGAAGCTTTCTTT.

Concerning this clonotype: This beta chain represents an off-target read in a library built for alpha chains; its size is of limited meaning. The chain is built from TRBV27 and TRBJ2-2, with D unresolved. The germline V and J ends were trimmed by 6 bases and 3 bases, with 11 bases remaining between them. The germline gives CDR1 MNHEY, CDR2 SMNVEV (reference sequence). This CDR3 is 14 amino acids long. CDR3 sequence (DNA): TGTGCCAGCAGGCAATTGAGTGACACCGGGGAGCTGTTTTTT. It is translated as CASRQLSDTGELFF.